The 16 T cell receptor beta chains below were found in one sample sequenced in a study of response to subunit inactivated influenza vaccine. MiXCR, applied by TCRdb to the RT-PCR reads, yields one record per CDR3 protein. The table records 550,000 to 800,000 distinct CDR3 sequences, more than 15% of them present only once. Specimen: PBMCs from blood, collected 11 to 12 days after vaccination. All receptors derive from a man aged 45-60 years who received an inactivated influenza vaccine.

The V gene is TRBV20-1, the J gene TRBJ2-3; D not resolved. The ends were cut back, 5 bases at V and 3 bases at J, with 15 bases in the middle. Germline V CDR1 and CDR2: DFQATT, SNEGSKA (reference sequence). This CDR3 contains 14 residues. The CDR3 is CSAAFSYGTDTQYF. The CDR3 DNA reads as TGCAGTGCTGCGTTCAGCTATGGGACAGATACGCAGTATTTT.

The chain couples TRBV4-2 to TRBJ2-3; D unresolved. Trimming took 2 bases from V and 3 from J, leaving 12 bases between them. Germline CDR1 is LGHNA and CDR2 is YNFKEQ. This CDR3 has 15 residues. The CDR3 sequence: CASSQNGPATDTQYF. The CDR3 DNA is TGTGCCAGCAGCCAAAATGGACCGGCAACAGATACGCAGTATTTT.

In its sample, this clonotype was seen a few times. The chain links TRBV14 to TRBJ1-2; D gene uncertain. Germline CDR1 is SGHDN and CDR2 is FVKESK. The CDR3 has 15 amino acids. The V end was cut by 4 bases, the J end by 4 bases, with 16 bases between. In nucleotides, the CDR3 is TGTGCCAGCAGCCCATCAGGCTTTCAGGTCTATGGCTACACCTTC. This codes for CASSPSGFQVYGYTF.

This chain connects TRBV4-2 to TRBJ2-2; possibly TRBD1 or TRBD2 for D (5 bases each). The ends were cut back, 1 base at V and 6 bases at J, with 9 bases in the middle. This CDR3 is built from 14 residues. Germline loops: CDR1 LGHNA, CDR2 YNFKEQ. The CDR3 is CASSQGPGPGELFF. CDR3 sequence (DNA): TGTGCCAGCAGCCAAGGACCGGGGCCCGGGGAGCTGTTTTTT.

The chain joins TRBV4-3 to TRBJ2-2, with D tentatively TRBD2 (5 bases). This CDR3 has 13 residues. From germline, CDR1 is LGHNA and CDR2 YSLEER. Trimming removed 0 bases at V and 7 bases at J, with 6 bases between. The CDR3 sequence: CASSQDEGGELFF. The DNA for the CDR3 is TGCGCCAGCAGCCAAGATGAGGGCGGGGAGCTGTTTTTT.

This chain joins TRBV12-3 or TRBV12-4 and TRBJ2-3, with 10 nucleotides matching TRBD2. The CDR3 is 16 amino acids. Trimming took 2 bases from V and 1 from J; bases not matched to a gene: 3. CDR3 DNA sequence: TGTGCCAGCAGTTTATCAGCGGGAGGGGGCACAGATACGCAGTATTTT. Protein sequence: CASSLSAGGGTDTQYF.

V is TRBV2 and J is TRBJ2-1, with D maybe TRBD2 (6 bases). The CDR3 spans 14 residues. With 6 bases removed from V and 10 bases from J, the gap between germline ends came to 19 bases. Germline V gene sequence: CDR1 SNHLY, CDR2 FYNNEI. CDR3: CASRKLTSSGEQFF. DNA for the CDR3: TGTGCCAGCAGGAAACTTACTAGCTCGGGGGAGCAGTTCTTC.

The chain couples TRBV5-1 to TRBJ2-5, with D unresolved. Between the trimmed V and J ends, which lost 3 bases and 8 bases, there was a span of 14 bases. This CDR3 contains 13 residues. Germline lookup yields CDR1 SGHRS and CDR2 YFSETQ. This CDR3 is CASSSTSGITQYF. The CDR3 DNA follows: TGCGCCAGCAGCTCCACGTCTGGGATCACCCAGTACTTC.

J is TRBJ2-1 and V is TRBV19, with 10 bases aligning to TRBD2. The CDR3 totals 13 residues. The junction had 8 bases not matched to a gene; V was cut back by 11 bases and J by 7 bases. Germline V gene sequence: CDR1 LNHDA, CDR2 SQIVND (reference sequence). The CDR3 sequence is CAVTSGRGNEQFF. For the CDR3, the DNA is TGTGCCGTTACGAGCGGGAGGGGAAATGAGCAGTTCTTC.

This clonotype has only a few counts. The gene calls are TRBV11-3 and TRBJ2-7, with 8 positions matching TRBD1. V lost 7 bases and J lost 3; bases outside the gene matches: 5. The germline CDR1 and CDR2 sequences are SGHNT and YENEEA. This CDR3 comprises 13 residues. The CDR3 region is CASIPQGVYEQYF. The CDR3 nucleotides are TGTGCCAGCATCCCACAGGGGGTCTACGAGCAGTACTTC.

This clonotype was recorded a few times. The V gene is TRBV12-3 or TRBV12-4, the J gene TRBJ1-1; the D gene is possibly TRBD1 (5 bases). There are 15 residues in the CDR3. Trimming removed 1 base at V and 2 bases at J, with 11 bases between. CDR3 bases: TGTGCCAGCAGTTTAGTGGGACGGGGAAACACTGAAGCTTTCTTT. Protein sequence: CASSLVGRGNTEAFF.

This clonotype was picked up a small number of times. The CDR3 nucleotides are TGCGCCAGCAGCCAAGATGGGGCAGGTCGGTTCTACGAGCAGTACTTC. Translated: CASSQDGAGRFYEQYF. This chain uses TRBV4-3 with TRBJ2-7; maybe TRBD1 (5 bases). CDR1 and CDR2 from the germline V gene are LGHNA and YSLEER. The CDR3 extends over 16 amino acids. The germline V and J ends were trimmed by 0 bases and 3 bases, with 15 bases remaining between them.

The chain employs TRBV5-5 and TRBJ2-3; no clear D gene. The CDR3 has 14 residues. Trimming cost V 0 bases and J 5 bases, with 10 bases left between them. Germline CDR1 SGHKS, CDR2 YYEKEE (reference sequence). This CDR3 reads CASSLGTGGDTQYF. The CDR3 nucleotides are TGTGCCAGCAGCTTGGGGACCGGCGGAGATACGCAGTATTTT.

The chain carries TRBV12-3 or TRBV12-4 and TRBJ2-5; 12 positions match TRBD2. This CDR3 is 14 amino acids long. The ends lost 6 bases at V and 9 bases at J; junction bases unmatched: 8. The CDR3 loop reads CASSPRTSGESQYF. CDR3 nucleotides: TGTGCCAGCAGCCCTAGGACTAGCGGGGAGTCCCAGTACTTC.

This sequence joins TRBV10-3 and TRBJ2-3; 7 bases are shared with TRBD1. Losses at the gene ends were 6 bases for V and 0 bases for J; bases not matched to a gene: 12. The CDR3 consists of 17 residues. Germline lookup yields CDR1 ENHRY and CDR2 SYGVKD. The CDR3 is CAISRDRPSSSTDTQYF. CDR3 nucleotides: TGTGCCATCAGCCGGGACAGACCGTCCTCTAGCACAGATACGCAGTATTTT.

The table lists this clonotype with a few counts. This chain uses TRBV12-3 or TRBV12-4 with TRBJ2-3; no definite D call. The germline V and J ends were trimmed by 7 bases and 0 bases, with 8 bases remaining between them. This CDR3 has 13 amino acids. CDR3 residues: CASTEDSTDTQYF. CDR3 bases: TGTGCCAGCACCGAGGACAGCACAGATACGCAGTATTTT.